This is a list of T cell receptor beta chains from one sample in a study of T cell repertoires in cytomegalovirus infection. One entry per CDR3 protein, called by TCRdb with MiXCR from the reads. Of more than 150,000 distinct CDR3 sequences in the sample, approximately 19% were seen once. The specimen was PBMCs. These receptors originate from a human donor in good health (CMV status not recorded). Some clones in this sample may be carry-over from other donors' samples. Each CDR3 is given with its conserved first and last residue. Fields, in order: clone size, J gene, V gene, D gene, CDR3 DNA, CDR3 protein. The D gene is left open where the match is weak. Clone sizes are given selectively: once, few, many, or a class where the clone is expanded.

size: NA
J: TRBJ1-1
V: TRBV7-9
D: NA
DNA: TGTGCCAGCAGCTTAGAGAGGGTAAAGGACACTGAAGCTTTCTTT
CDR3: CASSLERVKDTEAFF

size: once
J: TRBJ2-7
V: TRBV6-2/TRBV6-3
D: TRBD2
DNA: TGTGCCAGCAGCTTATCAGGACAGCGGGGGTTTGACGAGCAGTACTTC
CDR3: CASSLSGQRGFDEQYF

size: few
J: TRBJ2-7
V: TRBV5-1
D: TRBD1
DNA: TGCGCCAGCAGCACCACCGGGACAGGGGTCTACGAGCAGTACTTC
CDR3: CASSTTGTGVYEQYF

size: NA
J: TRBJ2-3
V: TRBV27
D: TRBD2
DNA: TGTGCCAGCAGTTTAGGCGGGAGCGGAGCAGATACGCAGTATTTT
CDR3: CASSLGGSGADTQYF

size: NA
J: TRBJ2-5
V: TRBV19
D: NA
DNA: TGTGCCAGTAGTATAGGATCGGTCGAGACCCAGTACTTC
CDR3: CASSIGSVETQYF

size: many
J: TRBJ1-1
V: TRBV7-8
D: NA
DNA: TGTGCCAGCAGCTTGAACAGGAACACTGAAGCTTTCTTT
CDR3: CASSLNRNTEAFF

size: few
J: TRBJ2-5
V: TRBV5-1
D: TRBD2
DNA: TGCGCCAGCACCCTCCCTAGCGGGGGTGGGGAGACCCAGTACTTC
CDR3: CASTLPSGGGETQYF

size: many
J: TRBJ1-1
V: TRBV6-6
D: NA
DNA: TGTGCCAGCAGCTCCCGAGGGAACACTGAAGCTTTCTTT
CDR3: CASSSRGNTEAFF

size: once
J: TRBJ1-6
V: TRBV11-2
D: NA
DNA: TGTGCCAGCAGCCTCGGACAGAGCTCCTATAATTCACCCCTCCACTTT
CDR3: CASSLGQSSYNSPLHF

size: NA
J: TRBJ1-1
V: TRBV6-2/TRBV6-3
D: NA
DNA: TGTGCCAGCAGTTACTCGTTGGGCGATTCAGGGAACACTGAAGCTTTCTTT
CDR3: CASSYSLGDSGNTEAFF

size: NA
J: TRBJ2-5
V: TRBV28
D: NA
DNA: TGTGCCAGCAGTCCGCCGGGGAGGGGGCAAGAGACCCAGTACTTC
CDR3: CASSPPGRGQETQYF

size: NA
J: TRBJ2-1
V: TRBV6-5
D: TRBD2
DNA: TGTGCCAGCAGTTACTCAGCGGGGGGGTACAATGAGCAGTTCTTC
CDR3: CASSYSAGGYNEQFF

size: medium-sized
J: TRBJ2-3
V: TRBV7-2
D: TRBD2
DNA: TGTGCCAGCAGCTTTTCCCGACTAGCCGGGGATACGCAGTATTTT
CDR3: CASSFSRLAGDTQYF

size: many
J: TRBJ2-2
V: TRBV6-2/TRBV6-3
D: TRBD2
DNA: TGTGCCAGCAGTTCTTCCGGGCTAGCGGGAGTGAATCCCGGGGAGCTGTTTTTT
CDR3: CASSSSGLAGVNPGELFF

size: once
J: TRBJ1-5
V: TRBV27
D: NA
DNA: TGTGCCAGCAGTTTATCCGTTAGCAATCAGCCCCAGCATTTT
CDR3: CASSLSVSNQPQHF

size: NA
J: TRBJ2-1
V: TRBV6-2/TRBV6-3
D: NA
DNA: TGTGCCAGCAGTTACCCAGCGGGCGTCGCATACAATGAGCAGTTCTTC
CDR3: CASSYPAGVAYNEQFF

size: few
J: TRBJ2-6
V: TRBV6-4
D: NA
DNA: TGTGCCAGCAGTGGTGGAATCTCTGGGGCCAACGTCCTGACTTTC
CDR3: CASSGGISGANVLTF

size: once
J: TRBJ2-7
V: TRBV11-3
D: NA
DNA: TGTGCCAGCAGCTTAGAGGTACTAGATGACGAGCAGTACTTC
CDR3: CASSLEVLDDEQYF

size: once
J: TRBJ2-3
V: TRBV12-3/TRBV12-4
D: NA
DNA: TGTGCCAGCAGTCCTAAACAAGGGCACGGGGGACCCTACTTAAACACAGATACGCAGTATTTT
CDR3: CASSPKQGHGGPYLNTDTQYF

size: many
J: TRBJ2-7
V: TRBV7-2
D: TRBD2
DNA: TGTGCCAGCAGTTGGACTAGCGGGAGTGGGTTGGGTGAGCAGTACTTC
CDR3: CASSWTSGSGLGEQYF

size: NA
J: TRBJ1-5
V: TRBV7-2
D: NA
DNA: TGTGCCAGCAGCTTACGACGGACAGCGCCCCAGCATTTT
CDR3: CASSLRRTAPQHF

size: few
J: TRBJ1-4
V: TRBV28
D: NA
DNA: TGTGCCAGCAGTCTTCGGGACGCCGTGGGAGAAAAACTGTTTTTT
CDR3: CASSLRDAVGEKLFF

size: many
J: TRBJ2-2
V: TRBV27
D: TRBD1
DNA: TGTGCCAGCAGTTACAGGGGTACCGGGGAGCTGTTTTTT
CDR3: CASSYRGTGELFF

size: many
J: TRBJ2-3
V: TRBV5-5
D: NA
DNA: TGTGCCAGCAGCTTGGAAGGGGGCACAGATACGCAGTATTTT
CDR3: CASSLEGGTDTQYF

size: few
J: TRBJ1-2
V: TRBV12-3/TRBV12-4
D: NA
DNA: TGTGCCAGCAGTTCCTCGGACAGTCCTCTCGGCTACACCTTC
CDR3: CASSSSDSPLGYTF

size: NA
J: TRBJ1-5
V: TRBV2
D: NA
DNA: TGTGCCAGCAGTGAAATAGTAGGAAATCAGCCCCAGCATTTT
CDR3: CASSEIVGNQPQHF

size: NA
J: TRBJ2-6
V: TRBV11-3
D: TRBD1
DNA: TGTGCCAGCTTCCCGGGACAGGGCTCTGGGGCCAACGTCCTGACTTTC
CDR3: CASFPGQGSGANVLTF

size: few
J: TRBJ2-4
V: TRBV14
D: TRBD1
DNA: TGTGCCAGCAGCCATGATGGGACAGGGGTGGCCAAAAACATTCAGTACTTC
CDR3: CASSHDGTGVAKNIQYF

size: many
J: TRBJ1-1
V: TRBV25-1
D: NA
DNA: TGTGCCAGCAGTGGAGGGTGGGGGACTGAAGCTTTCTTT
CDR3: CASSGGWGTEAFF

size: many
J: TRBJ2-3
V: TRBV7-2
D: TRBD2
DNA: TGTGCCAGCAGCCTCGGACTAGCGGGGACCAGAGATACGCAGTATTTT
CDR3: CASSLGLAGTRDTQYF

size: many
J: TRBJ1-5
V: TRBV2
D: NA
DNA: TGTGCCAGCAGTGAAAGGGTCGTTCCCAATCAGCCCCAGCATTTT
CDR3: CASSERVVPNQPQHF

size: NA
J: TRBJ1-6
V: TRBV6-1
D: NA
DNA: TGTGCCAGCAGTGGGCGGTATCGGGATTCACCCCTCCACTTT
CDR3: CASSGRYRDSPLHF

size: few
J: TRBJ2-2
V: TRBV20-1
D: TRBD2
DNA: TGCAGTGCTCCTTTTGCTCGACTAGCGGGAGGGCCCGGGGAGCTGTTTTTT
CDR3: CSAPFARLAGGPGELFF

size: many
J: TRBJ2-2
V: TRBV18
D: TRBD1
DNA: TGTGCCAGCTCCCTTGGACAGGGTCTCGCCGGGGAGCTGTTTTTT
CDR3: CASSLGQGLAGELFF

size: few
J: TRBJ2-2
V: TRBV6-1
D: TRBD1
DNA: TGTGCCAGCACCGAGGACAGGGGATCCGCGAACACCGGGGAGCTGTTTTTT
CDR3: CASTEDRGSANTGELFF

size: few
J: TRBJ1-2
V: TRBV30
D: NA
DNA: TGTGCCTGGATTCCCAGGGTTCAAGTCGGCTACACCTTC
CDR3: CAWIPRVQVGYTF

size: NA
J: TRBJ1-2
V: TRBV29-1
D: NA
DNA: TGCAGCGTGGAGACGGCCAACTATGGCTACACCTTC
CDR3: CSVETANYGYTF

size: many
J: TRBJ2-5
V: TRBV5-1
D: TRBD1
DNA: TGCGCCAGCAGCTTGAGTGGGACAGGGGAAGAGACCCAGTACTTC
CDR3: CASSLSGTGEETQYF

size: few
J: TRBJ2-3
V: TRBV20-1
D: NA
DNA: TGCAGTGCTAGTTCGATACAGACAGATACGCAGTATTTT
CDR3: CSASSIQTDTQYF

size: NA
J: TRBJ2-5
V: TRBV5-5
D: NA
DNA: TGTGCCAGCAGCCTACAGGGACGGCAAGAGACCCAGTACTTC
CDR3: CASSLQGRQETQYF

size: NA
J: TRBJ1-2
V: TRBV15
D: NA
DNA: TGTGCCACCAGCAGAGTAAAGGCGGGAGGCTACACCTTC
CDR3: CATSRVKAGGYTF

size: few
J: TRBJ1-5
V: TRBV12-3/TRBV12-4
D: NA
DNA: TGTGCCAGCAGCTACAGGGTCCGAGGTCAGCCCCAGCATTTT
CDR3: CASSYRVRGQPQHF

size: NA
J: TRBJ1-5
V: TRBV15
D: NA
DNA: TGTGCCACCAGCAGGGCGGGTGGGGGCAATCAGCCCCAGCATTTT
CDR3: CATSRAGGGNQPQHF

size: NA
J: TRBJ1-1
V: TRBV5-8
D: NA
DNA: TGTGCCAGCAGCGGGGGGCTCCTTCGAAACACTGAAGCTTTCTTT
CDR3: CASSGGLLRNTEAFF

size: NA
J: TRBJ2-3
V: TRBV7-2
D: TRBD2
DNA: TGTGACAGCAGTTCTCGACTAGCGGGGCAAGATACGCAGTATTTT
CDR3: CDSSSRLAGQDTQYF

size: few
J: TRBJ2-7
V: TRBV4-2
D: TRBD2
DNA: TGTGCCAGCAGCCAGACTAGCGGGAATTACGAGCAGTACTTC
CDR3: CASSQTSGNYEQYF

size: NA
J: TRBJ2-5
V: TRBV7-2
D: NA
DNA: TGTGCCAGCAGCTTTCCCAGGGTCCCCCGGACCCAGTACTTC
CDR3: CASSFPRVPRTQYF

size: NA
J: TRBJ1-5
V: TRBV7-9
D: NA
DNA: TGTGCCAGCAGCTTAGCGGGCAGAGACAATCAGCCCCAGCATTTT
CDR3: CASSLAGRDNQPQHF

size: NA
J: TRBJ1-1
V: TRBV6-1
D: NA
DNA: TGTGCCAGCAGTGCCCGGGACCTTAAGAACACTGAAGCTTTCTTT
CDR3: CASSARDLKNTEAFF

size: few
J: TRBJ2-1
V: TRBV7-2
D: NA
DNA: TGTGCCAGCAGCTTTTCTACTAGGGGTAATGAGCAGTTCTTC
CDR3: CASSFSTRGNEQFF

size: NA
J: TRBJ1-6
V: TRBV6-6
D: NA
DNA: TGTGCCAGCAGGGGGGGATCTTCACCCCTCCACTTT
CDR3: CASRGGSSPLHF